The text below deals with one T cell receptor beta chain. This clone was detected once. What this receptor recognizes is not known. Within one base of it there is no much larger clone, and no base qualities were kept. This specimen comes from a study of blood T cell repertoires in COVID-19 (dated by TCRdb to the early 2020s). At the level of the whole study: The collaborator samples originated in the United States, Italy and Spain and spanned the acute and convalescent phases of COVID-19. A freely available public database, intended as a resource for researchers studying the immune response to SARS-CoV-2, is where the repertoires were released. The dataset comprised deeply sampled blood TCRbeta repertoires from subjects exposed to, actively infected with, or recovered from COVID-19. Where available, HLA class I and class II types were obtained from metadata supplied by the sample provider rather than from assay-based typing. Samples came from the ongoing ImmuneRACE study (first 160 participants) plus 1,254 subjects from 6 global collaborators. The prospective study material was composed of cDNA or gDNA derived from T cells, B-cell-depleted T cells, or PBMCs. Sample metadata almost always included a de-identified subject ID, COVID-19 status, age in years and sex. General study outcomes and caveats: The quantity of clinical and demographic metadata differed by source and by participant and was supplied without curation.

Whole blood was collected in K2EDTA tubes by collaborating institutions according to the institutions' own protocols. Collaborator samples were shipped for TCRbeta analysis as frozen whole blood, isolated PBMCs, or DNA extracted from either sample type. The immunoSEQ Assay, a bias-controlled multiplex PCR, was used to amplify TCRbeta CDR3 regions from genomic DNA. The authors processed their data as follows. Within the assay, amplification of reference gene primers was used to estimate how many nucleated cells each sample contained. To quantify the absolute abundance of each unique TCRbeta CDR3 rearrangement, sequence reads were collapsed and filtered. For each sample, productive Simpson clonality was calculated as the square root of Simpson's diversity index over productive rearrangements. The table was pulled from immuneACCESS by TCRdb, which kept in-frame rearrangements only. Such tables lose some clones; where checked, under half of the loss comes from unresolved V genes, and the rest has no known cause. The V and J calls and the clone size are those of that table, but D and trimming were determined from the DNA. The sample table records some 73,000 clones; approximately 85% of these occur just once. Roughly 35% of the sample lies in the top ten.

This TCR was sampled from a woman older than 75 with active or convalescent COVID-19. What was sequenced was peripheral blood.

The DNA reads as follows: TGTGCCAGCAGCACAGACAGGGACTATGGCTACACCTTC. Translated, it gives CASSTDRDYGYTF. The chain links TRBV7-2 with TRBJ1-2; 7 nucleotides in the junction match TRBD1. Based on the germline V gene, the CDR1 and CDR2 sequences are SGHTA and FQGNSA. The CDR3 sequence holds 13 residues, the cysteine and phenylalanine included. Only the CDR3 portion is preserved as DNA: 39 bases, with reading frame beginning at the first base. V is trimmed back by 5 bases and J by 3 bases, and the junction contains 3 bases that no gene match accounts for.